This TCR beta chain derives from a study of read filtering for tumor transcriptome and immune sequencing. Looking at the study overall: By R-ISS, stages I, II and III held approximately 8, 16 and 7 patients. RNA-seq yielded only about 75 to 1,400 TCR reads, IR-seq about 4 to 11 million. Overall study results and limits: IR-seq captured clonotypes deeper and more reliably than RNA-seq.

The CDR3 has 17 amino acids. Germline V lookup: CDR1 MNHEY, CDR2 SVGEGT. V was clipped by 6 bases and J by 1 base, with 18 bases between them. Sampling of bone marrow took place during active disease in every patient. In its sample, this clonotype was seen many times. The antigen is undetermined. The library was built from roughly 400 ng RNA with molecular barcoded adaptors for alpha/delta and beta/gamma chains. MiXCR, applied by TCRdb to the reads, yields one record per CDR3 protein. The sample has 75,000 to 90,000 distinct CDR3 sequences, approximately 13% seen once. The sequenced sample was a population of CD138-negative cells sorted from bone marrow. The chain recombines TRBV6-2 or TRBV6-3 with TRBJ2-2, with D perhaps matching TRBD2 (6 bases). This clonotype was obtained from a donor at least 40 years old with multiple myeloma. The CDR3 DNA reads TGTGCCAGCAGACGATCTGGTGGTAGCGGGAACACCGGGGAGCTGTTTTTT. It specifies CASRRSGGSGNTGELFF.